This entry is about one T cell receptor (beta chain). Its specificity is unknown. TCRdb fed the 5' RACE reads into MiXCR, producing one record per CDR3 protein. Of fewer than 750,000 distinct CDR3 sequences listed, around a fifth were seen once; the top ten hold 15% to 20%. The junction had 9 bases not matched to a gene; V was cut back by 7 bases and J by 3 bases. CDR1 is SEHNR and CDR2 is FQNEAQ in the germline V gene (reference sequence). The CDR3 has 14 residues. These data are taken from a study of CD8 T cells in ankylosing spondylitis. Study-wide points: A TCR beta motif of eight or nine highly homologous variants seemed to mark ankylosing spondylitis blood.

The chain carries TRBV7-9 and TRBJ2-7; 7 bases agree with TRBD2. The clonotype was recovered from a male donor with ankylosing spondylitis. Specimen: blood, either unsorted or a sorted T cell fraction (not recorded which). This CDR3 reads CASTMDLADYEQYF. The CDR3 region has the DNA TGTGCCAGCACCATGGATCTAGCGGACTACGAGCAGTACTTC.